A single sample is the source of the 8 T cell receptor beta chains below, sequenced in a study of early T cells in non-severe SARS-CoV-2 infection. TCRdb re-analysed the 5' RACE reads in MiXCR, keeping a single row per CDR3 protein. The sample lists about 88,000 distinct CDR3 sequences, 14% to 15% seen once, with 4.5% to 7% in the top ten. The sequencing sample was made of whole blood. The receptors were sampled from an adult who was a healthcare worker with PCR-confirmed SARS-CoV-2 infection or an uninfected control (not recorded which).

This clonotype came up a few times. The chain joins TRBV7-9 to TRBJ1-2; D is ambiguous. CDR3 length: 15 residues. V was trimmed by 2 bases and J by 4 bases, leaving 14 bases between them. Germline-derived CDR1 and CDR2 are SEHNR and FQNEAQ (reference sequence). CDR3 amino acids: CASSLPGAGIYGYTF. CDR3 nucleotide sequence: TGTGCCAGCAGCTTACCGGGTGCTGGTATCTATGGCTACACCTTC. Based on the CDR3 plus reference TRBV7-9 and TRBJ1-2, the full variable domain is DTGVSQNPRHKITKRGQNVTFRCDPISEHNRLYWYRQTLGQGPEFLTYFQNEAQLEKSRLLSDRFSAERPKGSFSTLEIQRTEQGDSAMYLCASSLPGAGIYGYTFGSGTRLTVV.

This clonotype was picked up a small number of times. The chain uses TRBV18 and TRBJ2-2; D is unclear. The CDR3 length is 14 residues. Germline CDR1 KGHSH, CDR2 LQKENI. Trimming removed 5 bases at V and 5 bases at J, with 12 bases between. CDR3 DNA: TGTGCCAGCTCATTAGACGCCTCAACCGGGGAGCTGTTTTTT. This gives the protein CASSLDASTGELFF.

This clonotype was counted only a few times. The chain employs TRBV20-1 and TRBJ2-4, with D unclear. The V end was cut by 5 bases, the J end by 1 base, with 12 bases between. This CDR3 region has 14 residues. The germline V gene encodes CDR1 DFQATT and CDR2 SNEGSKA (reference sequence). CDR3 bases: TGCAGTGCTCCCGGCACGAGGGCCAAAAACATTCAGTACTTC. This codes for CSAPGTRAKNIQYF.

The rearrangement joins TRBV4-1 to TRBJ2-7, with no clear D. The CDR3 extends over 15 amino acids. Trimming removed 1 base at V and 0 bases at J, with 10 bases between. Germline CDR1 and CDR2: MGHRA and YSYEKL. The CDR3 DNA follows: TGCGCCAGCAGCCAAGGAGAAGGTTTCTCCTACGAGCAGTACTTC. Protein: CASSQGEGFSYEQYF.

Only a few counts were recorded for this clonotype. The V gene is TRBV7-6, the J gene TRBJ2-1, with D uncertain. Germline lookup yields CDR1 SGHVS and CDR2 FNYEAQ. This CDR3 spans 14 amino acids. Trimming pared 1 base from V and 5 bases from J, leaving 9 bases between. CDR3 coding DNA: TGTGCCAGCAGCTTAGGAAACTGGAACAATGAGCAGTTCTTC. Translating gives CASSLGNWNNEQFF.

There are a few counts of this clonotype. J is TRBJ2-7 and V is TRBV20-1, with 7 bases that match TRBD1. Germline V gene lookup returns CDR1 DFQATT and CDR2 SNEGSKA (reference sequence). This CDR3 comprises 16 residues. V trimming: 6 bases; J trimming: 2 bases; junction bases outside the gene matches: 16. The CDR3 DNA reads TGCAGTGCAACGGACCCGGGTCGACAGGGCCCCTACGAGCAGTACTTC. This codes for CSATDPGRQGPYEQYF.

This clonotype turned up a few times. The chain combines TRBV6-6 with TRBJ2-3, with D perhaps matching TRBD1 or TRBD2 (5 bases each). Germline CDR1 reads MNHNY; CDR2 reads SVGAGI (reference sequence). The CDR3 runs 18 residues. V shed 2 bases and J shed 0 bases, with 18 bases lying between them. The CDR3 reads CASSYPIAGTTSTDTQYF. The CDR3 region has the DNA TGTGCCAGCAGTTACCCTATCGCCGGGACCACGAGCACAGATACGCAGTATTTT.

This clonotype has at least ten counts. V gene TRBV7-6 combines with J gene TRBJ2-2; 7 bases map to TRBD2. The V and J ends lost 5 bases and 6 bases, in that order; junction bases with no gene match: 3. This CDR3 contains 13 residues. From germline, CDR1 is SGHVS and CDR2 FNYEAQ. CDR3 residues: CASSPAGAGELFF. DNA for the CDR3: TGTGCCAGCAGCCCGGCGGGGGCCGGGGAGCTGTTTTTT.